A single sample gave rise to the 27 T cell receptor beta chains below, sequenced in a study of blood T cell repertoires in COVID-19. Measured with immunoSEQ multiplex PCR; TCRdb has only the in-frame clones, and not every one. This table holds about 200,000 clones, roughly 86% found once. The sample taken for sequencing was peripheral blood. All receptors derive from a man younger than 35 with active or convalescent COVID-19.

The chain links TRBV14 to TRBJ1-2; D remains unclear. The CDR3 is made up of 13 amino acids. V lost 4 bases, J lost 1 base, and 7 bases lay in between. Germline assignment: CDR1 SGHDN and CDR2 FVKESK. The CDR3 here is CASSPTSNYGYTF. In DNA, the CDR3 is TGTGCCAGCAGCCCGACAAGTAACTATGGCTACACCTTC.

V is TRBV2 and J is TRBJ2-7; the D is unclear. Germline V gene data show CDR1 as SNHLY and CDR2 as FYNNEI. The V end lost 7 bases, the J end lost 2 bases, and 18 bases lay between the germline ends. The CDR3 is 15 amino acids. This chain's CDR3 is CASKSAPGAPYEQYF. DNA for the CDR3: TGTGCCAGCAAATCGGCACCCGGAGCCCCCTACGAGCAGTACTTC.

The chain links TRBV6-5 to TRBJ2-7; D perhaps matches TRBD1 (5 bases). The CDR3 consists of 13 residues. The germline CDR1 and CDR2 sequences are MNHEY and SVGAGI. V was trimmed by 4 bases and J by 2 bases, leaving 9 bases between them. The CDR3 nucleotides read TGTGCCAGCAGTTTTCAGGGCCCCTACGAGCAGTACTTC. Translated, it gives CASSFQGPYEQYF.

The rearrangement uses TRBV27 and TRBJ2-7; 8 bases line up with TRBD1. V lost 6 bases and J lost 1; bases outside the gene matches: 2. The germline V gene has CDR1 MNHEY and CDR2 SMNVEV (reference sequence). The CDR3 consists of 13 residues. The chain's CDR3 is CASSRDRSYEQYF. The CDR3, as DNA: TGTGCCAGCAGCCGGGACAGGTCCTACGAGCAGTACTTC.

V is TRBV5-4 and J is TRBJ2-1; 9 bases are shared with TRBD2. CDR1 SGHNT and CDR2 YYREEE come from the germline V gene (reference sequence). The CDR3 totals 15 residues. With 4 bases clipped from V and 9 bases from J, the junction kept 11 bases outside the gene matches. CDR3 DNA sequence: TGTGCCAGCAGCCCGAAAGCGGGGGGAGGTAGTGAGCAGTTCTTC. This encodes CASSPKAGGGSEQFF.

This chain links TRBV11-2 with TRBJ1-2; D is possibly TRBD1 (5 bases). V lost 1 base, J lost 1 base, and 7 bases lay in between. Germline V gene sequence: CDR1 SGHAT, CDR2 FQNNGV. The CDR3 is 14 residues long. The CDR3 here is CASSLVGGNYGYTF. CDR3 nucleotide sequence: TGTGCCAGCAGCTTAGTGGGGGGTAACTATGGCTACACCTTC.

V usage is TRBV5-1 and J usage is TRBJ1-1; no clear D gene. Trimming removed 1 base at V and 0 bases at J, with 10 bases between. This CDR3 is 15 amino acids long. CDR1 is SGHRS, CDR2 YFSETQ, per germline. The CDR3 DNA reads as TGCGCCAGCAGCTTGACGAGGGTACTGAACACTGAAGCTTTCTTT. It translates to CASSLTRVLNTEAFF.

The CDR3 spells CASSPFLAGDHTDTQYF. The CDR3 DNA reads as TGTGCCAGCAGTCCATTCCTAGCGGGAGACCACACAGATACGCAGTATTTT. This chain connects TRBV14 to TRBJ2-3; 10 bases agree with TRBD2. Trimming at V came to 6 bases and at J to 2 bases, leaving 11 bases not matched to a gene. Germline CDR1 is SGHDN and CDR2 is FVKESK. CDR3 length equals 17 residues.

The chain links TRBV18 to TRBJ1-1, with TRBD1 matching 8 bases. This CDR3 has 15 residues. J lost 5 bases, V lost 1 base, and 6 bases had no gene match. Germline assignment: CDR1 KGHSH and CDR2 LQKENI. This CDR3 reads CASSPLGQGRTEAFF. CDR3 nucleotide sequence: TGTGCCAGCTCACCACTTGGACAGGGCCGGACTGAAGCTTTCTTT.

The chain uses TRBV19 and TRBJ1-1; no firm D call. The CDR3 length is 13 residues. CDR1 is LNHDA and CDR2 is SQIVND in the germline V gene (reference sequence). V was pared by 1 base and J by 8 bases, with 11 bases between. In DNA form, the CDR3 reads TGTGCCAGTAGTATAGGCCCGACAACCGAAGCTTTCTTT. The encoded protein is CASSIGPTTEAFF.

The chain recombines TRBV12-3 or TRBV12-4 with TRBJ2-2, with D maybe TRBD2 (5 bases). The germline V and J ends were trimmed by 3 bases and 4 bases, with 6 bases remaining between them. The CDR3 is 13 residues long. The CDR3 DNA reads as TGTGCCAGCAGTTTCCGGGGCACCGGGGAGCTGTTTTTT. Translated, it gives CASSFRGTGELFF.

This chain uses TRBV30 with TRBJ1-1, with D tentatively TRBD1 (5 bases). There are 12 residues in the CDR3. Trimming removed 3 bases from V and 7 bases from J, with 12 bases in between. Germline V lookup: CDR1 GTSNPN, CDR2 SVGIG (reference sequence). The CDR3 bases are TGTGCCTGGAGGCAGGGAGGGCGTGAAGCTTTCTTT. It is translated as CAWRQGGREAFF.

The chain couples TRBV10-3 to TRBJ1-1; D ambiguous. The V end lost 4 bases, the J end lost 3 bases, and 12 bases lay between the germline ends. This CDR3 is 14 amino acids long. The germline V gene encodes CDR1 ENHRY and CDR2 SYGVKD. Here the CDR3 DNA reads TGTGCCATCAGTGTCCGGGCGGGAGACACTGAAGCTTTCTTT. Protein: CAISVRAGDTEAFF.

The chain carries TRBV5-5 and TRBJ2-3; D may be TRBD2 (6 bases). The CDR3 contains 14 residues. Germline assignment: CDR1 SGHKS and CDR2 YYEKEE (reference sequence). The ends were cut back, 1 base at V and 5 bases at J, with 11 bases in the middle. The CDR3 coding sequence is TGTGCCAGCAGCTTGATCTGGGAGGTAGATACGCAGTATTTT. Translation: CASSLIWEVDTQYF. Full variable domain (missing parts from reference TRBV5-5 and TRBJ2-3): DAGVTQSPTHLIKTRGQQVTLRCSPISGHKSVSWYQQVLGQGPQFIFQYYEKEERGRGNFPDRFSARQFPNYSSELNVNALLLGDSALYLCASSLIWEVDTQYFGPGTRLTVL.

The chain links TRBV30 to TRBJ1-1; 8 positions match TRBD1. The germline gives CDR1 GTSNPN, CDR2 SVGIG (reference sequence). V gave up 5 bases and J gave up 5 bases; unmatched junction bases: 10. This CDR3 has 14 amino acids. Here the CDR3 DNA reads TGTGCCTGGCAGTCCAGGGGGCGCGATACTGAAGCTTTCTTT. Translating it yields CAWQSRGRDTEAFF.

The genes are TRBV19 and TRBJ2-5; 7 nucleotides agree with TRBD2. The junction had 9 bases not matched to a gene; V was cut back by 3 bases and J by 5 bases. Per germline, CDR1 LNHDA and CDR2 SQIVND (reference sequence). CDR3 length: 15 residues. CDR3 protein: CASSISSGWGETQYF. For the CDR3, the DNA is TGTGCCAGTAGTATCTCTAGCGGATGGGGGGAGACCCAGTACTTC.

The chain uses TRBV12-5 and TRBJ1-2; weak D call: TRBD1 (6 bases). This CDR3 spans 14 amino acids. From germline, CDR1 is LGHNT and CDR2 FRNRAP. The V end was cut by 7 bases, the J end by 4 bases, with 16 bases between. The CDR3 DNA reads TGTGCTAGTGCGTGGGGGCCGCAAAGCTATGGCTACACCTTC. It encodes CASAWGPQSYGYTF. The full variable domain, its missing parts supplied by reference TRBV12-5 and TRBJ1-2, is DARVTQTPRHKVTEMGQEVTMRCQPILGHNTVFWYRQTMMQGLELLAYFRNRAPLDDSGMPKDRFSAEMPDATLATLKIQPSEPRDSAVYFCASAWGPQSYGYTFGSGTRLTVV.

The rearrangement joins TRBV4-1 to TRBJ2-1; D is perhaps TRBD2 (5 bases). The CDR3 runs to 17 residues. The germline V and J ends were trimmed by 5 bases and 0 bases, with 17 bases remaining between them. Germline V gives CDR1 MGHRA, CDR2 YSYEKL. The CDR3 loop reads CASSVSSLASSYNEQFF. In nucleotides, the CDR3 is TGCGCCAGCAGCGTAAGTTCTTTAGCGTCCTCCTACAATGAGCAGTTCTTC.

CDR3 sequence (DNA): TGTGCCAGCAGCTTAGACGCAGGGTTGACTGAAGCTTTCTTT. Its protein is CASSLDAGLTEAFF. The chain joins TRBV11-2 to TRBJ1-1, with D possibly matching TRBD1 (5 bases). This CDR3 spans 14 amino acids. Trimming left V 0 bases short and J 5 bases short, with 10 bases between. CDR1 SGHAT and CDR2 FQNNGV come from the germline V gene.

The chain uses TRBV7-9 and TRBJ2-3; perhaps TRBD2 as D (6 bases). CDR1 and CDR2 (germline): SEHNR, FQNEAQ (reference sequence). This CDR3 spans 16 amino acids. With 1 base removed from V and 0 bases from J, the gap between germline ends came to 11 bases. CDR3: CASSLVLSGSTDTQYF. CDR3 DNA sequence: TGTGCCAGCAGCTTAGTCCTTAGCGGTAGCACAGATACGCAGTATTTT.

The chain uses TRBV30 and TRBJ1-1, with 7 bases identical to TRBD1. The CDR3 length is 14 residues. J was trimmed by 1 base and V by 0 bases; bases with no gene match: 2. From germline, CDR1 is GTSNPN and CDR2 SVGIG (reference sequence). The CDR3 sequence is CAWSVGTENTEAFF. For the CDR3, the DNA is TGTGCCTGGAGTGTCGGGACAGAGAACACTGAAGCTTTCTTT. The entire variable domain, with the rest obtained from reference TRBV30 and TRBJ1-1, is as follows: SQTIHQWPATLVQPVGSPLSLECTVEGTSNPNLYWYRQAAGRGLQLLFYSVGIGQISSEVPQNLSASRPQDRQFILSSKKLLLSDSGFYLCAWSVGTENTEAFFGQGTRLTVV.

This chain connects TRBV30 to TRBJ2-1, with no clear D. The germline gives CDR1 GTSNPN, CDR2 SVGIG (reference sequence). V shed 5 bases and J shed 8 bases, with 16 bases lying between them. This CDR3 has 13 amino acids. In DNA, the CDR3 is TGTGCCTGGCAAAAAATCCTCCGGGATGAGCAGTTCTTC. It codes for CAWQKILRDEQFF.

The count of this clone is one. The gene calls are TRBV14 and TRBJ2-3, with 12 bases aligning to TRBD2. Looked up from germline, CDR1 is SGHDN and CDR2 is FVKESK. V lost 6 bases, J lost 3 bases, and 4 bases stayed unmatched. This CDR3 has 15 residues. The CDR3 DNA is TGTGCCAGCAGTCCTAGCGGGGGGGCGACAGATACGCAGTATTTT. Encoded protein: CASSPSGGATDTQYF.

This clone occurred once. The chain employs TRBV12-3 or TRBV12-4 and TRBJ1-1; maybe TRBD1 (5 bases). The CDR3 is 13 residues long. The ends were cut back, 4 bases at V and 3 bases at J, with 9 bases in the middle. CDR3 nucleotide sequence: TGTGCCAGCAGTTACGGCAGGGACACTGAAGCTTTCTTT. This codes for CASSYGRDTEAFF.

This chain joins TRBV6-6 and TRBJ2-7; perhaps TRBD2 as D (6 bases). The length of the CDR3 is 15 residues. V was clipped by 6 bases and J by 2 bases, with 17 bases between them. Germline values: CDR1 MNHNY, CDR2 SVGAGI (reference sequence). CDR3 coding DNA: TGTGCCAGCAGGGCACGGTTGCGGGGACCCTACGAGCAGTACTTC. Translation: CASRARLRGPYEQYF.

The CDR3 region is CASSTGTSGNEQFF. In DNA, the CDR3 is TGTGCCAGTAGTACCGGGACTAGCGGCAATGAGCAGTTCTTC. The chain uses TRBV19 and TRBJ2-1; 11 nucleotides match TRBD2. The CDR3 totals 14 residues. Germline values: CDR1 LNHDA, CDR2 SQIVND (reference sequence). V lost 4 bases, J lost 6 bases, and 2 bases stayed unmatched. Supplemented by reference TRBV19 and TRBJ2-1, the full variable domain reads DGGITQSPKYLFRKEGQNVTLSCEQNLNHDAMYWYRQDPGQGLRLIYYSQIVNDFQKGDIAEGYSVSREKKESFPLTVTSAQKNPTAFYLCASSTGTSGNEQFFGPGTRLTVL.

This sequence joins TRBV6-2 or TRBV6-3 and TRBJ2-3, with 8 bases matching TRBD2. Germline loops: CDR1 MNHEY, CDR2 SVGEGT. The CDR3 runs to 15 residues. The V gene end was trimmed by 2 bases and the J gene end by 7 bases; junction bases not matched to a gene: 8. The CDR3 nucleotides are TGTGCCAGCAGTTACCCGAGCGGGAGTAGGTATACGCAGTATTTT. Translation gives CASSYPSGSRYTQYF.